The 5 T cell receptor beta chains listed next were all sequenced from one sample in a study of CXCR3-negative and CXCR3-positive naive CD8 T cells. UMI labels and 5' RACE were used to prepare the TRB cDNA libraries. TCRdb processed the 5' RACE reads again and assigns one entry to each CDR3 protein, with no DNA. Its listing shows approximately 9,100 distinct CDR3 sequences. The sequenced material came from naive CXCR3- CD8+ T cells from blood. Subset here: CD45RO-CCR7+CD27+CD95- naive CD8+ T cells lacking CXCR3 (TNR3-). The receptor set was obtained from a human donor in good health. Some clones in this sample may be carry-over from other donors' samples.

The chain has TRBV29-1 and TRBJ2-1; TCRdb's D call of TRBD1 is untestable without DNA. This CDR3 is 12 amino acids long. Germline values: CDR1 SQVTM, CDR2 ANQGSEA. CDR3 loop: CSVDPGTGEQFF.

This rearrangement joins TRBV5-4 to TRBJ2-7; without DNA, the TCRdb call of TRBD1 cannot be checked. The CDR3 consists of 14 residues. Germline CDR1 reads SGHNT; CDR2 reads YYREEE (reference sequence). CDR3 loop: CASSLGQGDYEQYF.

In terms of frequency, this clonotype is medium-sized. J is TRBJ2-1 and V is TRBV9; TCRdb returns TRBD1, unconfirmable since there is no DNA. Germline CDR1 is SGDLS and CDR2 is YYNGEE. The CDR3 runs 14 residues. The CDR3 here is CASSAATGTTEQFF.

The chain uses TRBV9 and TRBJ1-1; the D call from TCRdb, TRBD1, cannot be confirmed without DNA. This CDR3 is built from 14 residues. Germline V gene sequence: CDR1 SGDLS, CDR2 YYNGEE. This chain's CDR3 is CASSASGQGEDAFF.

In terms of frequency, this clonotype is medium-sized. The rearrangement uses TRBV7-9 and TRBJ2-4; TCRdb gives TRBD2 as the D gene, but with no DNA this cannot be confirmed. Per germline, CDR1 SEHNR and CDR2 FQNEAQ (reference sequence). The CDR3 has 17 amino acids. CDR3 region: CASSLTAGDGTKNIQYF. The entire variable domain, with the rest obtained from reference TRBV7-9 and TRBJ2-4, is as follows: DTGVSQNPRHKITKRGQNVTFRCDPISEHNRLYWYRQTLGQGPEFLTYFQNEAQLEKSRLLSDRFSAERPKGSFSTLEIQRTEQGDSAMYLCASSLTAGDGTKNIQYFGAGTRLSVL.